This TCR beta chain was sequenced during a study of human CD8 memory T cell subsets. Whole-study findings and limits: In the comparison of repertoires, stem-like memory and precursor exhausted T cells overlapped only minimally. Diversity in stem-like memory and precursor exhausted T cells was similarly high, unlike effector memory cells.

By UMI-labeled 5' RACE, the TCR beta libraries were made. TCRdb re-called the 5' RACE reads, yielding one record per CDR3 amino acid sequence without DNA. The sample totals fewer than 4,500 distinct CDR3 sequences; its top ten clones hold 33%. Total CD8+ T cells were enriched by negative magnetic separation. RNA was isolated from duplicate vials, each containing approximately 140,000 sorted CD8+ T cells, for every subset. Germline CDR1 reads SGHNT; CDR2 reads YYREEE (reference sequence). This CDR3 has 13 amino acids. For this clonotype: The antigen is undetermined.

The TCR originated in a human donor in good health. The sequenced material came from CD8+ T cells from PBMCs. J is TRBJ2-1 and V is TRBV5-4; TCRdb lists TRBD2, though no DNA is available to test this call. CDR3 residues: CASSLWTSDEQFF.